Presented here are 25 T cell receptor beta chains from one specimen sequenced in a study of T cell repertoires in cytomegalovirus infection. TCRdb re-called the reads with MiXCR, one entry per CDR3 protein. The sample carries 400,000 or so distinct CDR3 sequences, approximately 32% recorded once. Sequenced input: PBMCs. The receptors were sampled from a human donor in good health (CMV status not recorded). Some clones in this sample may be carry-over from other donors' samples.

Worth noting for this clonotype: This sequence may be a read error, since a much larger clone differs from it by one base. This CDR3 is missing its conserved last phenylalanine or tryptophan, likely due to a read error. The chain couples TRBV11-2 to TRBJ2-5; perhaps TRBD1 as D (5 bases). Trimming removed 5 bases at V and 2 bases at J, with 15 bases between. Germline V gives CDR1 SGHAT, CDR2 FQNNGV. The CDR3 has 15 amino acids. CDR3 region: CASSRQGIRQETQYL. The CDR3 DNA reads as TGTGCCAGCAGCCGTCAGGGAATCCGACAAGAGACCCAGTACTTA.

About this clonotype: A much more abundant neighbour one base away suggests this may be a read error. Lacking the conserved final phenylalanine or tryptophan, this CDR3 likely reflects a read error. CDR3 loop: CASSQTGVPYEQYL. CDR3 DNA sequence: TGTGCCAGCAGCCAAACAGGGGTGCCCTACGAGCAGTACTTA. The V call is TRBV7-2, the J call TRBJ2-7; 7 bases are a match to TRBD1. The CDR3 contains 14 residues. With V trimmed by 5 bases and J by 2 bases, 6 bases remained unmatched. Germline CDR1 SGHTA, CDR2 FQGNSA.

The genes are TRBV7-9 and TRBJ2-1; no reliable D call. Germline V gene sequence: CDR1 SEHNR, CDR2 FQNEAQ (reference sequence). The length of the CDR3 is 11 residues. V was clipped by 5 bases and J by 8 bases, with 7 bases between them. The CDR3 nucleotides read TGTGCCAGCAGCCCGGATCATGAGCAGTTCTTC. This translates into CASSPDHEQFF.

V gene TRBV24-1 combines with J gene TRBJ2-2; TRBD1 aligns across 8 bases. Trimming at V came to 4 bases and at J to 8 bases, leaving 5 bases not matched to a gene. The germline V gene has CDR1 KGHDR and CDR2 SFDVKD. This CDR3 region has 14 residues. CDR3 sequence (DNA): TGTGCCACCAGTGACCGGACAGGGAAAGGGGAGCTGTTTTTT. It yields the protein CATSDRTGKGELFF.

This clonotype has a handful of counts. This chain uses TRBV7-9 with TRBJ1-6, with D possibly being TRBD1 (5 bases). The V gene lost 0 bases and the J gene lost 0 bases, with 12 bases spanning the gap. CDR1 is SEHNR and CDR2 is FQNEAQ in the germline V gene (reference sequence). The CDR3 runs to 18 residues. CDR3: CASSLAGLRDSYNSPLHF. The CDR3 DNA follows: TGTGCCAGCAGCTTAGCGGGGCTCCGAGACTCCTATAATTCACCCCTCCACTTT. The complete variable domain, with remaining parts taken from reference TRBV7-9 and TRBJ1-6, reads DTGVSQNPRHKITKRGQNVTFRCDPISEHNRLYWYRQTLGQGPEFLTYFQNEAQLEKSRLLSDRFSAERPKGSFSTLEIQRTEQGDSAMYLCASSLAGLRDSYNSPLHFGNGTRLTVT.

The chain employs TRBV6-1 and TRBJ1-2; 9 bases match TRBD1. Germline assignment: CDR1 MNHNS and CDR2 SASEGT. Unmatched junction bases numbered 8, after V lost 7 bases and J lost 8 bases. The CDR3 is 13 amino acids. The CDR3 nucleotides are TGTGCCAGCACCACCGGACAGGGGCGGGGCTACACCTTC. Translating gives CASTTGQGRGYTF.

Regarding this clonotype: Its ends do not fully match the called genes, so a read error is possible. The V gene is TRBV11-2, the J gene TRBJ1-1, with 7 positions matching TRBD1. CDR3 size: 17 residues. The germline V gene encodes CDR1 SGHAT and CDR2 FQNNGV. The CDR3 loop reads CARSLVSGGTMNTEAFF. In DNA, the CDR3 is TGTGCCAGAAGCTTAGTGTCAGGGGGTACTATGAACACTGAAGCTTTCTTT.

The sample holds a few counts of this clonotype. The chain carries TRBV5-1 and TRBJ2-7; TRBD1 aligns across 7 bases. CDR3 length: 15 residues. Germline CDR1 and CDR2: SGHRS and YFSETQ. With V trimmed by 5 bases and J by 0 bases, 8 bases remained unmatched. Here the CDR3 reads CASRDRDRNSYEQYF. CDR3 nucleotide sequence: TGCGCCAGCAGGGACCGGGACAGAAACTCCTACGAGCAGTACTTC.

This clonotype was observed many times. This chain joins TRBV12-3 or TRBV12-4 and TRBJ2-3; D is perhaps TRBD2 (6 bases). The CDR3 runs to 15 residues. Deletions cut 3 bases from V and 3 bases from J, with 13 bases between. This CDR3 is CASSLGGLRTDTQYF. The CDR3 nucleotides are TGTGCCAGCAGTTTGGGGGGTTTGAGGACAGATACGCAGTATTTT.

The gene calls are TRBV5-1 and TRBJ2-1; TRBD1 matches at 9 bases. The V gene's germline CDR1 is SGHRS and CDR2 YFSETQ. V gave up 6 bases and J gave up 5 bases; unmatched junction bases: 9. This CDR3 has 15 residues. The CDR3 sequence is CASTLTGGRNNEQFF. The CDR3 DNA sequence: TGCGCCAGCACCCTAACAGGGGGCCGAAACAATGAGCAGTTCTTC.

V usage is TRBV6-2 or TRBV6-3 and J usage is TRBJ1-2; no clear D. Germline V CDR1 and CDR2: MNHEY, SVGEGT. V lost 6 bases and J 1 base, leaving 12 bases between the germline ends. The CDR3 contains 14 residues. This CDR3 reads CASSNPGRNYGYTF. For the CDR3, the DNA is TGTGCCAGCAGCAACCCTGGACGTAACTATGGCTACACCTTC.

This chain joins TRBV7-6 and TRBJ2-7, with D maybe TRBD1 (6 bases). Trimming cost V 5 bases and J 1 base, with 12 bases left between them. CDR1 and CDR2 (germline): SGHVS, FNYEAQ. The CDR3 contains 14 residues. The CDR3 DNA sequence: TGTGCCAGCAGCCCAACAGGGTTTTCCTACGAGCAGTACTTC. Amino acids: CASSPTGFSYEQYF.

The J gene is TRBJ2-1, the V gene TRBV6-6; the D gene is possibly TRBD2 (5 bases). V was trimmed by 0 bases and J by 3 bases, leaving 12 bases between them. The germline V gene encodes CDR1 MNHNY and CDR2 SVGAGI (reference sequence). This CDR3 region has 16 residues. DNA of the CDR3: TGTGCCAGCAGTTACTCGAGTACTAGGATCTACAATGAGCAGTTCTTC. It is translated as CASSYSSTRIYNEQFF.

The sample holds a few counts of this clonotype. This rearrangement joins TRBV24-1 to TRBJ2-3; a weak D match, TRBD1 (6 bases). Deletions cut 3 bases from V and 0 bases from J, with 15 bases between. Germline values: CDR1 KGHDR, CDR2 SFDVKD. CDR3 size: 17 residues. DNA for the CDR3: TGTGCCACCAGTGATACCCCCAGGGGCCGAAGCACAGATACGCAGTATTTT. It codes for CATSDTPRGRSTDTQYF.

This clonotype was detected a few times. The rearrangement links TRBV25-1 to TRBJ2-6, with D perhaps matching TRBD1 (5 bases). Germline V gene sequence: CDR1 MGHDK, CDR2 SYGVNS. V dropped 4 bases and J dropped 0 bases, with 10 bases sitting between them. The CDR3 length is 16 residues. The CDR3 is CASSVDIVSGANVLTF. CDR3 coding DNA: TGTGCCAGCAGTGTGGACATAGTCTCTGGGGCCAACGTCCTGACTTTC.

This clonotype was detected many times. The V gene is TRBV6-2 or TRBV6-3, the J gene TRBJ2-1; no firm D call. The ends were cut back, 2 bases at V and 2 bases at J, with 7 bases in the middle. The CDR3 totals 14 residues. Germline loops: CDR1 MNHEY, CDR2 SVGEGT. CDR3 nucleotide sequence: TGTGCCAGCAGTTACGACCCAACCTACAATGAGCAGTTCTTC. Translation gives CASSYDPTYNEQFF.

In DNA form, the CDR3 reads TGTGCCAGCAGCCAAGGACTGGGGGGATACGAGCAGTACTTC. Translating it yields CASSQGLGGYEQYF. The chain has TRBV14 and TRBJ2-7; maybe TRBD2 (6 bases). V was cut by 1 base and J by 4 bases, with 11 bases left in between. The CDR3 extends over 14 amino acids. The germline V gene has CDR1 SGHDN and CDR2 FVKESK.

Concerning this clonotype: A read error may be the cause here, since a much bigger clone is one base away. CDR3 sequence reads: CANIIDLEAFF. The CDR3, as DNA: TGTGCCAACATTATTGATCTAGAGGCTTTCTTT. This chain joins TRBV12-3 or TRBV12-4 and TRBJ1-1, with D hard to call. Trimming removed 10 bases from V and 11 bases from J, with 17 bases in between. This CDR3 is built from 11 residues.

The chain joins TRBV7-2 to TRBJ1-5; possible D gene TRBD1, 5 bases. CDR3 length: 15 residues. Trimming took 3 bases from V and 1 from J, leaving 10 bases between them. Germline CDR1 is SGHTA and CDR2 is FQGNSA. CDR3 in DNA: TGTGCCAGCAGCTTCTCGTGGGGGAGCAATCAGCCCCAGCATTTT. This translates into CASSFSWGSNQPQHF.

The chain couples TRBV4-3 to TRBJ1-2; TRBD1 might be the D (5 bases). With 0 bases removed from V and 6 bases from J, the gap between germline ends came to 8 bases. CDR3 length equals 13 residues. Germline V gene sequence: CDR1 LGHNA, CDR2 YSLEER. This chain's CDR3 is CASSQEGGDGYTF. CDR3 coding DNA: TGCGCCAGCAGCCAAGAAGGAGGGGATGGCTACACCTTC.

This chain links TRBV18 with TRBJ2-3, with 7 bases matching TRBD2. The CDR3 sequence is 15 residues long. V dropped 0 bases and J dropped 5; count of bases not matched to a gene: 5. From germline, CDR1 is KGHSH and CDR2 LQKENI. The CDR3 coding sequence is TGTGCCAGCTCACCACCCGGGGAGCGGGGAGATACGCAGTATTTT. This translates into CASSPPGERGDTQYF.

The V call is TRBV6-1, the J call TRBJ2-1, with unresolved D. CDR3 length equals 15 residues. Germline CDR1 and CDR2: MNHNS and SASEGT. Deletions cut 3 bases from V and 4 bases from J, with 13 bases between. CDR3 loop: CASSEYFVPYNEQFF. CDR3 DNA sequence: TGTGCCAGCAGTGAGTATTTCGTCCCATACAATGAGCAGTTCTTC.

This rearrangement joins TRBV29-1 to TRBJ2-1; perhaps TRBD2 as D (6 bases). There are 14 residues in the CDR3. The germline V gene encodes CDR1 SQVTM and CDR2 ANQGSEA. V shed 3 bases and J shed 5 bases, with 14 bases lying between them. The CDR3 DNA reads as TGCAGCGTTGATAGGGAGGCCAAGGACAATGAGCAGTTCTTC. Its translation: CSVDREAKDNEQFF.

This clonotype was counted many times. The CDR3 sequence is CASSQHGRTEAFF. CDR3 DNA: TGTGCCAGCAGCCAGCACGGGAGGACTGAAGCTTTCTTT. This sequence joins TRBV7-8 and TRBJ1-1; D is undetermined. There are 13 residues in the CDR3. V was clipped by 5 bases and J by 5 bases, with 12 bases between them. Germline V gene data show CDR1 as SGHVS and CDR2 as FQNEAQ.

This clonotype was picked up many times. The CDR3 loop is CASSLLLNEKLFF. The CDR3, as DNA: TGTGCCAGCAGTTTATTGCTTAATGAAAAACTGTTTTTT. V gene TRBV27 combines with J gene TRBJ1-4; D not certain. The V end lost 1 base, the J end lost 4 bases, and 4 bases lay between the germline ends. Germline-derived CDR1 and CDR2 are MNHEY and SMNVEV (reference sequence). The CDR3 is 13 residues long.